The next 20 T cell receptor beta chains were all read from a single sample in a study of cytomegalovirus exposure and HLA in healthy donors. With 60 Vbeta and 13 Jbeta primers, the PCR was carried out. The assay was immunoSEQ multiplex PCR, and TCRdb's table has in-frame clones only and misses some. The repertoire has roughly 110,000 clones, 74% of them found once; the top ten carry more than 2%. What was sequenced was PBMCs. All receptors derive from a human donor in good health.

This rearrangement joins TRBV7-2 to TRBJ1-5, with 7 bases lining up with TRBD1. This CDR3 has 16 residues. The germline gives CDR1 SGHTA, CDR2 FQGNSA. V trimming: 1 base; J trimming: 0 bases; junction bases outside the gene matches: 3. The DNA of the CDR3 is TGTGCCAGCAGCTTAGTGGGGACAGATAGCAATCAGCCCCAGCATTTT. Amino acids: CASSLVGTDSNQPQHF.

The CDR3 is CASSPFGGAYNEQFF. CDR3 DNA sequence: TGTGCCAGCTCACCGTTCGGCGGAGCCTACAATGAGCAGTTCTTC. This chain joins TRBV18 and TRBJ2-1, with D unresolved. The length of the CDR3 is 15 residues. Germline V gene data show CDR1 as KGHSH and CDR2 as LQKENI. V lost 3 bases, J lost 2 bases, and 11 bases lay in between.

The genes are TRBV11-2 and TRBJ2-1, with D tentatively TRBD1 (5 bases). CDR1 and CDR2 (germline): SGHAT, FQNNGV. Trimming shortened V by 0 bases and J by 8 bases, and 14 bases separated the two germline ends. CDR3 length: 15 amino acids. CDR3 DNA sequence: TGTGCCAGCAGCTTAGAGGCAGGGCTCAAGGATGAGCAGTTCTTC. Translation gives CASSLEAGLKDEQFF.

V and J are TRBV5-1 and TRBJ2-1; 12 bases map to TRBD2. The CDR3 totals 15 residues. Germline loops: CDR1 SGHRS, CDR2 YFSETQ. V shed 3 bases and J 5 bases; nucleotides not matched to a gene: 3. The CDR3 here is CASSSSGRVNNEQFF. The CDR3 DNA reads TGCGCCAGCAGCTCTAGCGGGAGGGTGAACAATGAGCAGTTCTTC.

V and J are TRBV29-1 and TRBJ2-5, with 8 bases matching TRBD1. The DNA end is more similar to TRBJ2-7, so the J call may be wrong. CDR1 is SQVTM and CDR2 is ANQGSEA in the germline V gene. CDR3 length equals 13 residues. Here the CDR3 reads CSANRGVPYEQYF. DNA for the CDR3: TGCAGCGCTAACAGGGGGGTTCCCTACGAGCAGTACTTC.

The J gene is TRBJ2-2, the V gene TRBV6-1; tentative D call: TRBD2 (6 bases). Trimming shortened V by 6 bases and J by 8 bases, and 16 bases separated the two germline ends. CDR3 size: 14 residues. Germline values: CDR1 MNHNS, CDR2 SASEGT. In nucleotides, the CDR3 is TGTGCCAGCAGCCAGGGACTGGAGCGGGGGGAGCTGTTTTTT. Encoded protein: CASSQGLERGELFF.

The chain employs TRBV6-5 and TRBJ1-1; a weak D match, TRBD1 (6 bases). The CDR3 loop spans 14 amino acids. V lost 2 bases and J 7 bases, leaving 14 bases between the germline ends. Germline values: CDR1 MNHEY, CDR2 SVGAGI. The CDR3 bases are TGTGCCAGCAGTTACATACAGGGAGAGGGTGAAGCTTTCTTT. Translation gives CASSYIQGEGEAFF.

The chain uses TRBV6-5 and TRBJ2-3; 10 nucleotides match TRBD1. CDR3 size: 15 residues. V shed 7 bases, J shed 4 bases, and the junction held 8 bases outside the gene matches. The germline V gene encodes CDR1 MNHEY and CDR2 SVGAGI. The CDR3 loop reads CASNPGQGFADTQYF. CDR3 coding DNA: TGTGCCAGCAATCCGGGACAGGGGTTCGCAGATACGCAGTATTTT.

The DNA for the CDR3 is TGTGCCAGCACCCCCCAAGCGGGACTAGCGGCCCTAGGTGTCTACGAGCAGTACTTC. As protein: CASTPQAGLAALGVYEQYF. The V and J genes are TRBV27 and TRBJ2-7; 11 bases line up with TRBD2. The ends lost 7 bases at V and 3 bases at J; junction bases unmatched: 20. The CDR3 loop spans 19 amino acids. Germline V gene data show CDR1 as MNHEY and CDR2 as SMNVEV (reference sequence).

The chain carries TRBV18 and TRBJ2-7; D remains ambiguous. CDR1 is KGHSH, CDR2 LQKENI, per germline. The CDR3 consists of 14 residues. Between the trimmed V and J ends, which lost 3 bases and 2 bases, there was a span of 11 bases. The CDR3: CASSPAYEPYEQYF. Here the CDR3 DNA reads TGTGCCAGCTCACCCGCGTACGAACCCTACGAGCAGTACTTC.

The genes are TRBV7-9 and TRBJ2-7, with TRBD1 identical over 7 bases. CDR3 length: 14 residues. V was clipped by 4 bases and J by 7 bases; unmatched bases: 10. The V gene's germline CDR1 is SEHNR and CDR2 FQNEAQ (reference sequence). CDR3 nucleotides: TGTGCCAGCAGCTCGACAGACACGACAGGGGAGCAGTACTTC. Protein product: CASSSTDTTGEQYF.

The V call is TRBV6-4, the J call TRBJ2-2; D possibly corresponds to TRBD1 (6 bases). Trimming left V 0 bases short and J 5 bases short, with 10 bases between. CDR1 MRHNA and CDR2 SNTAGT come from the germline V gene. The CDR3 is made up of 15 amino acids. CDR3 protein: CASSDSGRGTGELFF. In DNA, the CDR3 is TGTGCCAGCAGTGACTCCGGCAGGGGAACCGGGGAGCTGTTTTTT.

This clone has just one count. V usage is TRBV5-5 and J usage is TRBJ1-2, with D possibly TRBD1 on 5 matching bases. In germline, CDR1 is SGHKS, CDR2 YYEKEE (reference sequence). This CDR3 has 14 residues. V lost 0 bases and J lost 0, with 6 bases in between. In DNA, the CDR3 is TGTGCCAGCAGCTTGGTACAGGCTAACTATGGCTACACCTTC. Translating gives CASSLVQANYGYTF.

CDR3 sequence reads: CASSGLLRSGELFF. CDR3 DNA: TGTGCCAGCAGTGGCCTTTTAAGGAGCGGGGAGCTGTTTTTT. The V gene is TRBV6-1, the J gene TRBJ2-2; D ambiguous. Trimming shortened V by 4 bases and J by 7 bases, and 13 bases separated the two germline ends. CDR3 length: 14 amino acids. Germline V lookup: CDR1 MNHNS, CDR2 SASEGT.

The chain couples TRBV6-1 to TRBJ1-2; TRBD1 aligns across 9 bases. With 3 bases clipped from V and 5 bases from J, the junction kept 4 bases outside the gene matches. CDR3 length: 14 residues. In germline, CDR1 is MNHNS, CDR2 SASEGT. CDR3 coding DNA: TGTGCCAGCAGTGATGGGGGACAGGGATATGGCTACACCTTC. It translates to CASSDGGQGYGYTF.

The chain couples TRBV6-5 to TRBJ1-1, with no clear D. The length of the CDR3 is 11 residues. CDR1 and CDR2 from the germline V gene are MNHEY and SVGAGI. Trimming shortened V by 1 base and J by 7 bases, and 4 bases separated the two germline ends. The CDR3 region is CASSYWSEAFF. The CDR3 DNA is TGTGCCAGCAGTTACTGGAGTGAAGCTTTCTTT.

The chain recombines TRBV7-9 with TRBJ1-4; 8 bases are shared with TRBD1. The CDR3 is 14 amino acids. The V gene's germline CDR1 is SEHNR and CDR2 FQNEAQ (reference sequence). The junction had 7 bases not matched to a gene; V was cut back by 5 bases and J by 8 bases. The CDR3, as DNA: TGTGCCAGCAGCCATCCGGACAGGGCGGAAAAACTGTTTTTT. This translates into CASSHPDRAEKLFF.

This chain uses TRBV29-1 with TRBJ1-1, with a tentative D call TRBD1 (6 bases). Germline V gene data show CDR1 as SQVTM and CDR2 as ANQGSEA. The CDR3 has 14 residues. Trimming took 7 bases from V and 0 from J, leaving 15 bases between them. The CDR3 DNA follows: TGCAGCGCCGCACAGACAGGCCTGAACACTGAAGCTTTCTTT. Protein: CSAAQTGLNTEAFF.

This rearrangement joins TRBV7-2 to TRBJ2-7; D is possibly TRBD2 (5 bases). Germline V gene sequence: CDR1 SGHTA, CDR2 FQGNSA. The V and J ends lost 5 bases and 0 bases respectively, with 11 bases between them. CDR3 size: 14 residues. CDR3 in amino acids: CASSGRVSSYEQYF. The CDR3 bases are TGTGCCAGCAGCGGGCGGGTTAGCTCCTACGAGCAGTACTTC. Full variable domain (outside the CDR3, taken from reference TRBV7-2 and TRBJ2-7): GAGVSQSPSNKVTEKGKDVELRCDPISGHTALYWYRQSLGQGLEFLIYFQGNSAPDKSGLPSDRFSAERTGGSVSTLTIQRTQQEDSAVYLCASSGRVSSYEQYFGPGTRLTVT.

The J gene is TRBJ2-3, the V gene TRBV27, with 8 bases fitting TRBD2. The CDR3 sequence is 15 residues long. Germline lookup yields CDR1 MNHEY and CDR2 SMNVEV (reference sequence). The V gene end was trimmed by 3 bases and the J gene end by 2 bases; junction bases not matched to a gene: 4. Written as DNA, the CDR3 is TGTGCCAGCAGTTTCACCGGGGGGGCCACAGATACGCAGTATTTT. As protein: CASSFTGGATDTQYF.